The text below deals with one T cell receptor (beta chain). Its cognate antigen is unknown. V shed 5 bases and J 5 bases; nucleotides not matched to a gene: 5. Germline V gene lookup returns CDR1 MNHEY and CDR2 SVGEGT. The length of the CDR3 is 14 residues. 5'RACE with constant-segment primers yielded barcoded, UMI-tagged TCR alpha and TCR beta cDNA libraries. TCRdb re-called the 5' RACE reads through MiXCR, storing one row per CDR3 protein. The table lists fewer than 600,000 distinct CDR3 sequences, about a fifth of them singletons, with about 8.4% in the top ten. This sample was taken from a study of T-cell memory formation after mild COVID-19. Study-wide background: TCR clusters were mostly confined to one donor each. Study-wide points: Certain responding clones were present in pre-infection memory, suggesting participation of cross-reactive memory.

The TCR sequence derives from an adult woman who had mild COVID-19 (a few samples of this study predate the infection). Cell type and time point are not known. The sequencing input was PBMCs or a T cell subset sorted from them (not recorded which). The chain carries TRBV6-2 or TRBV6-3 and TRBJ1-5; 8 positions match TRBD1. The CDR3 DNA reads TGTGCCAGCAGTCCACAGGGGGGAGATCAGCCCCAGCATTTT. It translates to CASSPQGGDQPQHF.